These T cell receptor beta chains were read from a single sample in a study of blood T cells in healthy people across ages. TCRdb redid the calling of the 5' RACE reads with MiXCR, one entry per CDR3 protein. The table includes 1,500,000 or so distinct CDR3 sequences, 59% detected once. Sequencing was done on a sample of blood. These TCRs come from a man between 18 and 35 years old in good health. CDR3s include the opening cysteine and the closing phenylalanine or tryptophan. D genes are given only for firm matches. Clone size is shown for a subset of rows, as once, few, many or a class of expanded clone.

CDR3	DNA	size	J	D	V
CASSEGSSGNTIYF	TGTGCCAGCAGTGAAGGGTCCTCTGGAAACACCATATATTTT	NA	TRBJ1-3	NA	TRBV25-1
CATRRLAGWNEQFF	TGTGCCACCCGACGACTAGCGGGATGGAATGAGCAGTTCTTC	few	TRBJ2-1	TRBD2	TRBV2
CASSLDGSYYEQYF	TGTGCCAGCAGCTTAGATGGCAGCTACTACGAGCAGTACTTC	NA	TRBJ2-7	NA	TRBV7-9
CASSPPAGGINEQYF	TGTGCCAGCAGCCCCCCAGCGGGAGGTATCAACGAGCAGTACTTC	few	TRBJ2-7	TRBD2	TRBV7-2
CANTKTALISTDTQYF	TGTGCCAACACTAAGACAGCACTAATTAGCACAGATACGCAGTATTTT	NA	TRBJ2-3	NA	TRBV2
CASMEGSSYNEQFF	TGTGCCAGCATGGAGGGAAGCTCCTACAATGAGCAGTTCTTC	NA	TRBJ2-1	NA	TRBV6-5
CASSQEWEVGRDYGYTF	TGCGCCAGCAGCCAAGAATGGGAGGTAGGGAGGGACTATGGCTACACCTTC	NA	TRBJ1-2	NA	TRBV4-3
CASSPNRGWETQYF	TGTGCCAGCAGCCCAAATAGGGGGTGGGAGACCCAGTACTTC	NA	TRBJ2-5	NA	TRBV11-2
CATSLGGSANTEAFF	TGTGCCACCTCCCTGGGGGGCTCGGCGAACACTGAAGCTTTCTTT	NA	TRBJ1-1	NA	TRBV15
CASSDKLLSGKLANEQYF	TGCGCCAGCAGTGATAAGCTCCTTAGCGGGAAGCTAGCGAACGAGCAGTACTTC	NA	TRBJ2-7	TRBD2	TRBV10-1
CAISESPRTGDTQYF	TGTGCCATCAGTGAGTCGCCCAGGACCGGGGATACGCAGTATTTT	once	TRBJ2-3	NA	TRBV10-3
CSAGQGASYNEQFF	TGCAGCGCAGGACAGGGGGCTTCCTACAATGAGCAGTTCTTC	NA	TRBJ2-1	TRBD1	TRBV29-1
CSATDREGYGYTF	TGCAGCGCGACGGACAGGGAGGGCTATGGCTACACCTTC	NA	TRBJ1-2	TRBD1	TRBV29-1
CASSLTQGYKSPLHF	TGTGCCAGCAGTTTGACACAGGGCTATAAGTCACCCCTCCACTTT	NA	TRBJ1-6	NA	TRBV28
CASSQPRQNTEAFF	TGCGCCAGCAGCCAACCTCGACAGAATACTGAAGCTTTCTTT	NA	TRBJ1-1	NA	TRBV4-1
CASSLGGDSTDTQYF	TGTGCCAGCAGCTTAGGTGGGGATAGCACAGATACGCAGTATTTT	few	TRBJ2-3	NA	TRBV11-2
CASSRQTSGGTDTQYF	TGTGCCAGCAGCCGACAGACTAGCGGGGGCACAGATACGCAGTATTTT	NA	TRBJ2-3	TRBD2	TRBV3-1
CASSEEVSLTRAKNIQYF	TGTGCCAGCAGTGAAGAGGTCAGCCTCACTCGGGCCAAAAACATTCAGTACTTC	few	TRBJ2-4	NA	TRBV2
CATSGFTAGGSNEQFF	TGTGCCACCAGTGGTTTTACGGCAGGGGGCTCGAATGAGCAGTTCTTC	NA	TRBJ2-1	TRBD1	TRBV24-1
CSVDLPRRWETQYF	TGCAGCGTTGACCTACCCAGGAGATGGGAGACCCAGTACTTC	NA	TRBJ2-5	NA	TRBV29-1
CASRTYGRTRGSPLHF	TGTGCCAGCAGAACATACGGACGGACCCGGGGTTCACCCCTCCACTTT	NA	TRBJ1-6	NA	TRBV28
CASRREQYF	TGTGCCAGTCGCCGCGAGCAGTACTTC	NA	TRBJ2-7	NA	TRBV12-3/TRBV12-4
CASSLPDDRAIDTQYF	TGTGCCAGCAGCTTACCCGATGACAGGGCCATAGATACGCAGTATTTT	NA	TRBJ2-3	TRBD1	TRBV7-9
CASSPSKRELYNEQFF	TGTGCCAGCTCACCCTCTAAGCGGGAGTTATACAATGAGCAGTTCTTC	once	TRBJ2-1	TRBD2	TRBV18
CASSPAREGPYNEQFF	TGTGCCAGCTCACCCGCGAGAGAAGGCCCCTACAATGAGCAGTTCTTC	NA	TRBJ2-1	NA	TRBV18
CASTPDSQETQYF	TGTGCCAGCACCCCGGACAGTCAAGAGACCCAGTACTTC	NA	TRBJ2-5	NA	TRBV12-3/TRBV12-4
CASSGERFNYGYTF	TGTGCCAGCAGCGGGGAGAGGTTTAACTATGGCTACACCTTC	NA	TRBJ1-2	NA	TRBV11-2
CASRGGSGSGQTQYF	TGTGCCAGCAGGGGGGGTAGCGGGAGCGGACAGACCCAGTACTTC	NA	TRBJ2-5	TRBD2	TRBV7-8
CSARDPDYTYEQYF	TGCAGTGCTAGAGATCCGGACTATACCTACGAGCAGTACTTC	few	TRBJ2-7	NA	TRBV20-1
CASSLTVGVSTSYEQYF	TGTGCCAGCAGCTTAACCGTTGGGGTTTCAACCTCCTACGAGCAGTACTTC	once	TRBJ2-7	NA	TRBV7-2
CTGTPLEDTQYF	TGTACCGGGACTCCCTTGGAAGATACGCAGTATTTT	NA	TRBJ2-3	NA	TRBV29-1
CASSFADREAFF	TGTGCCAGCAGTTTCGCGGACAGGGAAGCTTTCTTT	NA	TRBJ1-1	TRBD1	TRBV12-3/TRBV12-4
CASSYTGQDTQYF	TGTGCCAGCAGTTACACAGGGCAAGATACGCAGTATTTT	NA	TRBJ2-3	NA	TRBV27
CSARLLTGTPSLHEQYF	TGCAGTGCTAGGCTTCTTACAGGGACTCCCTCTCTCCACGAGCAGTACTTC	NA	TRBJ2-7	NA	TRBV20-1
CASSYFIGQGNSPLHF	TGTGCCAGCAGTTACTTCATTGGACAGGGGAATTCACCCCTCCACTTT	NA	TRBJ1-6	TRBD1	TRBV6-5
CSAAPGLAGVGDMQYF	TGCAGTGCCGCGCCCGGACTAGCGGGAGTTGGGGATATGCAGTATTTT	NA	TRBJ2-3	TRBD2	TRBV20-1
CSVPGQVNYEQYF	TGCAGCGTTCCCGGACAGGTTAACTACGAGCAGTACTTC	NA	TRBJ2-7	TRBD1	TRBV29-1
CASSQDEGSGANEQYF	TGTGCCAGCAGCCAAGATGAAGGTAGCGGGGCAAATGAGCAGTACTTC	few	TRBJ2-7	TRBD2	TRBV4-2
CASSLTGMDTQYF	TGTGCCAGCAGCCTGACGGGGATGGATACGCAGTATTTT	NA	TRBJ2-3	NA	TRBV7-9
CASSQRTGSYEQYF	TGCGCCAGCAGCCAACGCACAGGGTCCTACGAGCAGTACTTC	many	TRBJ2-7	NA	TRBV4-1
CASSLAVQGLYEQYF	TGTGCCAGCAGCTTGGCCGTTCAGGGACTCTACGAGCAGTACTTC	once	TRBJ2-7	NA	TRBV5-8
CASSYGTRNQPQHF	TGTGCCAGCAGTTATGGGACACGTAATCAGCCCCAGCATTTT	NA	TRBJ1-5	NA	TRBV6-6